This T cell receptor beta chain came from a study of response to subunit inactivated influenza vaccine. MiXCR, applied by TCRdb to the RT-PCR reads, yields one record per CDR3 protein. In the table there are about 500,000 distinct CDR3 sequences, about 7.2% of which are singletons. Whole-study findings and limits: The authors suggested that few new T cells are recruited per seasonal influenza vaccination.

The CDR3 totals 16 residues. J was trimmed by 5 bases and V by 0 bases; bases with no gene match: 8. From germline, CDR1 is SGHRS and CDR2 YFSETQ. This clonotype was recorded many times. The antigen remains unidentified. The sequences come from PBMCs from blood, collected 23 to 25 months after vaccination. The origin of this receptor is a man between 50 and 69 years old who received an inactivated influenza vaccine. This chain connects TRBV5-1 to TRBJ2-3; 8 nucleotides agree with TRBD1. The DNA of the CDR3 is TGCGCCAGCAGCTTGGATGGACAGGGTGGTGGAGATACGCAGTATTTT. This codes for CASSLDGQGGGDTQYF.